A single sample gave rise to the 32 T cell receptor beta chains below, sequenced in a study of cytomegalovirus exposure and HLA in healthy donors. The assay was immunoSEQ multiplex PCR, and TCRdb's table has in-frame clones only and misses some. The table records 100,000 to 120,000 clones, roughly 89% of them present only once. What was sequenced was PBMCs. Receptors originate from a woman in her late teens or twenties in good health and CMV-seronegative.

V is TRBV4-3 and J is TRBJ1-2, with TRBD1 identical over 7 bases. The CDR3 is 16 residues long. V shed 0 bases and J 4 bases; nucleotides not matched to a gene: 8. Germline V gene data show CDR1 as LGHNA and CDR2 as YSLEER. The CDR3 loop is CASSQDSGGNFYGYTF. CDR3 nucleotides: TGCGCCAGCAGCCAAGATTCAGGGGGGAACTTCTATGGCTACACCTTC.

This sequence joins TRBV18 and TRBJ1-1; tentative D call: TRBD1 (6 bases). The V gene's germline CDR1 is KGHSH and CDR2 LQKENI. Trimming cost V 3 bases and J 0 bases, with 11 bases left between them. This CDR3 is 15 amino acids long. The CDR3 DNA reads TGTGCCAGCTCACCCCGACAGGCCCTGAACACTGAAGCTTTCTTT. Amino acids: CASSPRQALNTEAFF.

The chain has TRBV28 and TRBJ2-5, with unresolved D. Per the germline V gene, CDR1 is MDHEN and CDR2 is SYDVKM. The CDR3 covers 12 residues. V was trimmed by 3 bases and J by 5 bases, leaving 7 bases between them. The CDR3 DNA reads as TGTGCCAGCAGTTTTGATCGGGAGACCCAGTACTTC. Its protein product is CASSFDRETQYF.

J is TRBJ2-7 and V is TRBV10-3, with 8 bases matching TRBD1. V lost 4 bases to trimming and J lost 3 bases; unmatched junction nucleotides: 2. Germline assignment: CDR1 ENHRY and CDR2 SYGVKD. The CDR3 is 13 amino acids. CDR3 in DNA: TGTGCCATCAGTGGGGGACAGGACTACGAGCAGTACTTC. Its translation: CAISGGQDYEQYF.

The chain uses TRBV18 and TRBJ1-4; D ambiguous. Germline CDR1 and CDR2: KGHSH and LQKENI. The CDR3 has 17 amino acids. V was pared by 2 bases and J by 0 bases, with 13 bases between. The CDR3 spells CASSPGSPLATNEKLFF. CDR3 coding DNA: TGTGCCAGCTCACCAGGGAGCCCGCTGGCAACTAATGAAAAACTGTTTTTT.

The gene calls are TRBV4-3 and TRBJ2-7; perhaps TRBD2 as D (6 bases). Trimming shortened V by 0 bases and J by 1 base, and 16 bases separated the two germline ends. This CDR3 contains 17 residues. Germline V gene sequence: CDR1 LGHNA, CDR2 YSLEER. The CDR3 loop reads CASSQEFPGEGSYEQYF. As DNA, the CDR3 is TGCGCCAGCAGCCAAGAGTTTCCGGGAGAGGGATCCTACGAGCAGTACTTC.

The V and J genes are TRBV6-6 and TRBJ1-2; 7 nucleotides line up with TRBD1. This CDR3 comprises 14 residues. Germline CDR1 MNHNY, CDR2 SVGAGI (reference sequence). V was clipped by 2 bases and J by 7 bases; unmatched bases: 7. Written as DNA, the CDR3 is TGTGCCAGCAGTTACCTACAGGGGTCGGTTGGCTACACCTTC. Residues: CASSYLQGSVGYTF.

V is TRBV7-3 and J is TRBJ2-1, with 12 bases fitting TRBD2. Trimming at V came to 7 bases and at J to 4 bases, leaving 20 bases not matched to a gene. The CDR3 is made up of 20 amino acids. Germline V lookup: CDR1 SGHTA, CDR2 FQGTGA. CDR3 protein: CASTSLGALAGGPLYNEQFF. In DNA form, the CDR3 reads TGTGCCAGCACCTCCCTGGGGGCGCTAGCGGGAGGGCCATTATACAATGAGCAGTTCTTC.

V gene TRBV4-3 combines with J gene TRBJ1-4; 8 nucleotides line up with TRBD1. V lost 0 bases and J lost 9; bases outside the gene matches: 6. Germline V gene data show CDR1 as LGHNA and CDR2 as YSLEER. This CDR3 contains 15 residues. The CDR3 loop reads CASSQDLGTGQKLFF. CDR3 sequence (DNA): TGCGCCAGCAGCCAAGACCTCGGGACAGGCCAAAAACTGTTTTTT.

The chain uses TRBV2 and TRBJ1-1; 12 bases are a match to TRBD1. The ends lost 10 bases at V and 5 bases at J; junction bases unmatched: 11. Germline values: CDR1 SNHLY, CDR2 FYNNEI. The length of the CDR3 is 15 residues. CDR3: CAKTGTGGLPTEAFF. CDR3 coding DNA: TGTGCCAAAACCGGGACAGGGGGCCTTCCGACTGAAGCTTTCTTT.

This sequence joins TRBV13 and TRBJ1-4; 10 positions agree with TRBD1. The CDR3 is 16 amino acids. V lost 5 bases, J lost 4 bases, and 7 bases stayed unmatched. Germline V gene sequence: CDR1 PRHDT, CDR2 FYEKMQ (reference sequence). Here the CDR3 DNA reads TGTGCCAGCAGCGATCCGGGACAGGGGAATAATGAAAAACTGTTTTTT. Amino acids: CASSDPGQGNNEKLFF.

The sample holds a few counts of this clone. The gene calls are TRBV6-1 and TRBJ2-3, with TRBD2 identical over 8 bases. Trimming at V came to 0 bases and at J to 7 bases, leaving 9 bases not matched to a gene. The CDR3 has 16 amino acids. Looked up from germline, CDR1 is MNHNS and CDR2 is SASEGT. CDR3 residues: CASSEALGSGGYTQYF. Written as DNA, the CDR3 is TGTGCCAGCAGTGAAGCGCTGGGCAGCGGGGGATATACGCAGTATTTT.

The chain employs TRBV5-1 and TRBJ1-3; possible D gene TRBD1, 5 bases. The V end lost 5 bases, the J end lost 6 bases, and 15 bases lay between the germline ends. CDR1 and CDR2 (germline): SGHRS, YFSETQ. This CDR3 contains 14 residues. The CDR3 nucleotides are TGCGCCAGCAGGGTTGGGGCTGAAGCAAACACCATATATTTT. This encodes CASRVGAEANTIYF.

The chain combines TRBV6-6 with TRBJ1-2; possible D gene TRBD1, 6 bases. Trimming left V 5 bases short and J 4 bases short, with 11 bases between. Germline V gene sequence: CDR1 MNHNY, CDR2 SVGAGI (reference sequence). The CDR3 covers 13 residues. CDR3 sequence (DNA): TGTGCCAGCAGTCCTACAGGGCTCTATGGCTACACCTTC. Translation: CASSPTGLYGYTF.

The chain recombines TRBV7-6 with TRBJ2-4, with 8 bases lining up with TRBD1. This CDR3 contains 14 residues. Germline values: CDR1 SGHVS, CDR2 FNYEAQ. Losses at the gene ends were 1 base for V and 5 bases for J; bases not matched to a gene: 1. CDR3 sequence reads: CASSLEQGENIQYF. The DNA of the CDR3 is TGTGCCAGCAGCTTAGAACAGGGGGAAAACATTCAGTACTTC.

V is TRBV19 and J is TRBJ1-3; no reliable D call. With 6 bases removed from V and 1 base from J, the gap between germline ends came to 4 bases. The CDR3 extends over 12 amino acids. Looked up from germline, CDR1 is LNHDA and CDR2 is SQIVND (reference sequence). The CDR3 DNA is TGTGCCAGTAGGGCTTCTGGAAACACCATATATTTT. Translated, it gives CASRASGNTIYF.

The rearrangement links TRBV30 to TRBJ2-7, with TRBD2 as a possible D gene (5 bases). This CDR3 is 14 amino acids long. Looked up from germline, CDR1 is GTSNPN and CDR2 is SVGIG (reference sequence). Deletions cut 0 bases from V and 4 bases from J, with 13 bases between. CDR3 nucleotides: TGTGCCTGGAGTGTCGGGGTCCCCTTTTACGAGCAGTACTTC. It is translated as CAWSVGVPFYEQYF.

The chain links TRBV4-2 to TRBJ2-7, with 8 bases identical to TRBD2. V gave up 4 bases and J gave up 3 bases; unmatched junction bases: 11. This CDR3 is built from 16 residues. CDR1 is LGHNA and CDR2 is YNFKEQ in the germline V gene. This chain's CDR3 is CASSPLLGREVYEQYF. The CDR3 nucleotides read TGTGCCAGCAGCCCCCTCCTCGGGCGGGAGGTCTACGAGCAGTACTTC.

This sequence joins TRBV5-1 and TRBJ2-7, with 9 bases that match TRBD1. From germline, CDR1 is SGHRS and CDR2 YFSETQ. V lost 3 bases, J lost 3 bases, and 4 bases stayed unmatched. The length of the CDR3 is 14 residues. The CDR3: CASSSQTGGYEQYF. The CDR3 DNA sequence: TGCGCCAGCAGCTCGCAGACAGGGGGCTACGAGCAGTACTTC.

This clone was detected once. The V call is TRBV7-6, the J call TRBJ2-3; a possible D gene is TRBD2 (6 bases). Trimming took 2 bases from V and 5 from J, leaving 11 bases between them. The germline V gene encodes CDR1 SGHVS and CDR2 FNYEAQ. This CDR3 is built from 14 residues. CDR3 in DNA: TGTGCCAGCAGCTTAACTGGGGGGAGAGATACGCAGTATTTT. It yields the protein CASSLTGGRDTQYF.

The J gene is TRBJ1-5, the V gene TRBV28; 7 positions match TRBD1. The germline gives CDR1 MDHEN, CDR2 SYDVKM. V gave up 4 bases and J gave up 7 bases; unmatched junction bases: 7. This CDR3 is 14 amino acids long. The CDR3: CASSSTGRWQPQHF. The CDR3 nucleotides read TGTGCCAGCAGTTCGACAGGGAGGTGGCAGCCCCAGCATTTT.

The J gene is TRBJ2-6, the V gene TRBV11-2; TRBD1 is a possible D gene (6 bases). This CDR3 is 18 amino acids long. The germline V and J ends were trimmed by 6 bases and 0 bases, with 18 bases remaining between them. Germline loops: CDR1 SGHAT, CDR2 FQNNGV. CDR3 DNA: TGTGCCAGCAGTCCCGCCCGCAGGGGAATCTCTGGGGCCAACGTCCTGACTTTC. This sequence encodes CASSPARRGISGANVLTF.

This sequence joins TRBV28 and TRBJ2-5, with 11 nucleotides matching TRBD2. The CDR3 extends over 14 amino acids. V trimming: 9 bases; J trimming: 5 bases; junction bases outside the gene matches: 8. Germline CDR1 reads MDHEN; CDR2 reads SYDVKM. DNA for the CDR3: TGTGCCAGTAGCGGGGGGGCCGTAAGGGAGACCCAGTACTTC. Residues: CASSGGAVRETQYF.

This chain joins TRBV19 and TRBJ2-5; TRBD2 aligns across 13 bases. With V trimmed by 5 bases and J by 4 bases, 4 bases remained unmatched. Looked up from germline, CDR1 is LNHDA and CDR2 is SQIVND (reference sequence). This CDR3 is 15 amino acids long. In DNA, the CDR3 is TGTGCCAGTAGTGCAGGACTAGCGGGAGTAGAGACCCAGTACTTC. Translated, it gives CASSAGLAGVETQYF.

The V gene is TRBV5-1, the J gene TRBJ2-3; tentatively, D is TRBD2 (6 bases). The V end was cut by 4 bases, the J end by 2 bases, with 11 bases between. The CDR3 has 14 amino acids. The germline V gene has CDR1 SGHRS and CDR2 YFSETQ. The CDR3 region has the DNA TGCGCCAGCAGCCCGGGACTTCTCACAGATACGCAGTATTTT. It encodes CASSPGLLTDTQYF.

This CDR3 is CASSLDRGSYEQYF. CDR3 in DNA: TGTGCCAGCTCACTCGACAGGGGCTCCTACGAGCAGTACTTC. The rearrangement links TRBV18 to TRBJ2-7; TRBD1 aligns across 8 bases. V gave up 4 bases and J gave up 0 bases; unmatched junction bases: 2. The V gene's germline CDR1 is KGHSH and CDR2 LQKENI. This CDR3 is built from 14 residues.

CDR3 sequence: CASSATSGVYEQYF. DNA of the CDR3: TGTGCCAGCAGCGCGACTAGCGGGGTGTACGAGCAGTACTTC. The chain uses TRBV28 and TRBJ2-7, with 11 bases that match TRBD2. The J segment lost 4 bases and the V segment lost 6 bases, leaving 5 bases of the junction unmatched. Per the germline V gene, CDR1 is MDHEN and CDR2 is SYDVKM. The CDR3 has 14 amino acids.

The chain carries TRBV28 and TRBJ2-3; weak D call: TRBD1 (6 bases). Germline CDR1 is MDHEN and CDR2 is SYDVKM. V was clipped by 2 bases and J by 1 base, with 10 bases between them. The CDR3 is 15 amino acids. CDR3 DNA: TGTGCCAGCAGTTTAAGAGGGGGAGGCACAGATACGCAGTATTTT. Its protein is CASSLRGGGTDTQYF.

The chain joins TRBV11-1 to TRBJ1-1; tentative D call: TRBD1 (6 bases). There are 12 residues in the CDR3. Per the germline V gene, CDR1 is SGHAT and CDR2 is FQDESV (reference sequence). V was trimmed by 10 bases and J by 1 base, leaving 10 bases between them. DNA of the CDR3: TGTGCCATCGGGACACCGAACACTGAAGCTTTCTTT. Protein sequence: CAIGTPNTEAFF.

This chain links TRBV27 with TRBJ1-2, with D possibly TRBD1 on 6 matching bases. In germline, CDR1 is MNHEY, CDR2 SMNVEV (reference sequence). The CDR3 extends over 14 amino acids. V was trimmed by 3 bases and J by 4 bases, leaving 12 bases between them. Here the CDR3 reads CASSFRGSGYGYTF. CDR3 DNA sequence: TGTGCCAGCAGTTTTAGGGGGTCGGGCTATGGCTACACCTTC.

This chain uses TRBV7-2 with TRBJ1-5; D is perhaps TRBD1 (5 bases). This CDR3 contains 14 residues. CDR1 and CDR2 from the germline V gene are SGHTA and FQGNSA. V gave up 5 bases and J gave up 7 bases, with 15 bases separating them. CDR3 region: CASSTTRVGQPQHF. CDR3 nucleotide sequence: TGTGCCAGCAGCACAACCAGGGTAGGCCAGCCCCAGCATTTT.

The V and J genes are TRBV19 and TRBJ1-1, with D possibly matching TRBD1 (6 bases). The germline CDR1 and CDR2 sequences are LNHDA and SQIVND (reference sequence). V was shortened by 2 bases and J by 4 bases, with 11 bases between the two germline ends. There are 14 residues in the CDR3. The CDR3 DNA is TGTGCCAGTAGTATATCGCAGGGGATCACTGAAGCTTTCTTT. Protein product: CASSISQGITEAFF.